One TCR beta chain is described in this entry. Its recognized antigen is unknown. No base quality information exists; no much larger clone differs at one position. These data belong to a study of blood T cell repertoires in COVID-19 (dated by TCRdb to the early 2020s). With regard to the full study: Samples from collaborators originated in the United States, Italy and Spain and spanned both the acute and convalescent phases of COVID-19. Deeply sampled blood TCRbeta repertoires from subjects exposed to, actively infected with, or recovered from COVID-19 were included in the dataset. A freely available public database, intended as a resource for researchers studying the immune response to SARS-CoV-2, is where the repertoires were released. The samples were drawn from the first 160 participants of the ongoing ImmuneRACE study and from 1,254 subjects provided by 6 global collaborators. The material from the prospective study consisted of cDNA or gDNA derived from T cells, B-cell-depleted T cells, or PBMCs. Nearly every sample came with metadata listing a de-identified subject ID, COVID-19 status, age in years and sex. Where available, HLA class I and class II types were obtained from metadata supplied by the sample provider rather than from assay-based typing. Findings and caveats that apply to the study as a whole: The amount of clinical and demographic metadata varied by source and participant and was provided uncurated.

Deletion took 8 bases off V and 0 bases off J, with a span of 12 bases between the germline ends. From the cysteine through the phenylalanine, the CDR3 covers 15 amino acids. Only the CDR3 portion is preserved as DNA: 45 bases, with reading frame beginning at the first base. Looking up the germline V gene yields CDR1 SGHRS and CDR2 YFSETQ. TCRbeta CDR3 regions were amplified from genomic DNA by means of the immunoSEQ Assay, a bias-controlled multiplex PCR. The authors' analysis ran thus. Nucleated cell counts per sample were estimated from amplification of reference gene primers within the assay. To quantify the absolute abundance of each unique TCRbeta CDR3 rearrangement, sequence reads were collapsed and filtered. For each sample, productive Simpson clonality was calculated as the square root of Simpson's diversity index across productive rearrangements. What TCRdb holds here is the immuneACCESS table cut down to in-frame rearrangements. Part of the clones is not present; checked against another copy, under half of the missing clones reflect an unresolved V gene, and the others are unexplained. Clone size and the V and J calls come from that table; the DNA yielded D and trimming. This sample is represented by some 130,000 clones; more than 75% of them were singletons. 5.5% to 7% of the sample lies in the top ten.

In the prospective study, participants were roughly 18 to 95 years old, resided in about two dozen geographic areas of the United States, and were enrolled through a virtual design. In the prospective study, cohorts were assigned on the basis of participant-reported clinical history obtained from a screening survey and a study questionnaire. Recovered participants in ImmuneRACE Cohort 3 were defined as having two consecutive negative NP/OP PCR tests, clearance from a healthcare professional, or resolution of symptoms. In the prospective study, mobile phlebotomists collected whole blood, serum and a nasopharyngeal or oropharyngeal swab from each participant. Participants in the prospective study had the option to provide additional blood draws and questionnaires over a roughly 2-month period. Prospective study blood samples were shipped either frozen or at room temperature before DNA extraction.

The TCR was taken from a woman aged 45-65 years who had recovered from COVID-19. The chain links TRBV5-1 with TRBJ2-6, with TRBD1 perhaps the D gene, on 6 matching bases. Sequenced material: PBMCs or T cells enriched from blood (not recorded which). In nucleotide form, the sequence is TGCGCCAGACGACAGGATAACTCTGGGGCCAACGTCCTGACTTTC. This encodes CARRQDNSGANVLTF.